This T cell receptor beta chain stems from a study of PD-1 blockade in classical Hodgkin lymphoma. Study-level results: CD4+ TCR diversity rose significantly by C4D1, and CD8+ TCR diversity did not.

This table comes from immunoSEQ multiplex PCR, and its TCRdb copy is limited to in-frame clones, with some not included. The profile shows 100,000 or so clones, around 89% of them singletons. All patients relapsed after autologous stem cell transplantation, and brentuximab vedotin exposure varied. With 5 bases clipped from V and 1 base from J, the junction kept 2 bases outside the gene matches. CDR1 is LNHDA, CDR2 SQIVND, per germline (reference sequence). The CDR3 is 15 amino acids. Comment on this clone: Its target is not known. The sample has other DNA sequences that encode this CDR3 too.

V and J are TRBV19 and TRBJ2-1; 10 positions match TRBD2. Specimen: peripheral blood mononuclear cells (PBMCs), collected before the second cycle of nivolumab. This clonotype was obtained from a human donor with classical Hodgkin lymphoma. The CDR3 loop reads CASSPLAGSYNEQFF. Here the CDR3 DNA reads TGTGCCAGTAGTCCACTAGCGGGGTCCTACAATGAGCAGTTCTTC. Using reference TRBV19 and TRBJ2-1 for the parts outside the CDR3, the full variable domain is DGGITQSPKYLFRKEGQNVTLSCEQNLNHDAMYWYRQDPGQGLRLIYYSQIVNDFQKGDIAEGYSVSREKKESFPLTVTSAQKNPTAFYLCASSPLAGSYNEQFFGPGTRLTVL.